The clone carrying this TCR delta chain was detected only a few times. With a far larger clone one base away, a read error is the likely cause. TCRdb re-called the reads through CATT. The sample shows over a thousand delta-chain clones, over 2.5% of them seen only once. These data belong to a study of gamma-delta chains in newborns, infants, children. Per germline, CDR1 GEAIGNYY and CDR2 EKD. This CDR3 contains 14 residues. V usage is TRDV2 and J usage is TRDJ2, with 8 bases lining up with TRDD3. The clonotype was recovered from a child who was a newborn, infant or young child, either healthy, febrile or measles-vaccinated (not recorded which). Sequences were obtained from blood. This chain's CDR3 is CAYDTWGMTAQLFF. The CDR3 bases are TGTGCCTATGACACCTGGGGGATGACAGCACAACTCTTCTTT.